This TCR beta chain is drawn from a study (dated by TCRdb to 2015 to 2016). Library creation used RT-PCR. The sequencing machine was an Illumina MiSeq. The public reads were reprocessed in TCRdb via fastp at Q25 and MiXCR, keeping in-frame beta chains. Every distinct CDR3 protein forms one entry, paired with its most common genes and DNA. The sample data list around 700,000 distinct CDR3 sequences, and 11% to 15% of these were observed just once. The ten largest clones represent roughly 3.9% of the sample. A few counts support this clonotype. Its antigen is not yet known. Base qualities are missing; no much larger clone stands one base away. This receptor was taken from a female donor in good health, serving as a healthy control. The specimen sequenced was memory CD4+ T cells from blood.

The DNA sequence is given as TGTGCCAGCAGCTTAGCCTCGGGGAGAAACACTGAAGCTTTCTTT. It codes for CASSLASGRNTEAFF. The receptor chain draws on TRBV7-9 and TRBJ1-1; the D gene identity is not certain. From the cysteine up to the phenylalanine, the CDR3 has a length of 15 residues. Solely the CDR3 DNA is kept, with 45 bases framed from the first base. Relative to germline, V is 0 bases shorter and J is 2 bases shorter, with 10 bases between their ends. For CDR1 and CDR2, the germline V gene (reference sequence) lists SEHNR and FQNEAQ. This CDR3, with the reference TRBV7-9 and TRBJ1-1 proteins standing in past its ends, gives the full variable domain DTGVSQNPRHKITKRGQNVTFRCDPISEHNRLYWYRQTLGQGPEFLTYFQNEAQLEKSRLLSDRFSAERPKGSFSTLEIQRTEQGDSAMYLCASSLASGRNTEAFFGQGTRLTVV.